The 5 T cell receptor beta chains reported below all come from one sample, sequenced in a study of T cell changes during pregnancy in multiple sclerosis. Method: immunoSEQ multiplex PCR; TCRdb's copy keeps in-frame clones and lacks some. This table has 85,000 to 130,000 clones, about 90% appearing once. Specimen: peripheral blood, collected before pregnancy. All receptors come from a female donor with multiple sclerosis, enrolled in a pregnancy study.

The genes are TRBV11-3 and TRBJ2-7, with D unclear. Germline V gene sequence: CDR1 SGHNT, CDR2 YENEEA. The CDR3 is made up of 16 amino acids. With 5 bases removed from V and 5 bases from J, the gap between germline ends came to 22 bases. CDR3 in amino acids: CASSRLRRWLNNEQYF. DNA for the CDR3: TGTGCCAGCAGCCGCTTGAGGCGGTGGTTAAACAACGAGCAGTACTTC.

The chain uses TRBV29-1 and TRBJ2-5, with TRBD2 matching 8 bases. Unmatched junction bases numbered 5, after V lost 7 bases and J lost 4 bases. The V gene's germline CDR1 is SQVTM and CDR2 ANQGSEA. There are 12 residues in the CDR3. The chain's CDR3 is CSGNGLAETQYF. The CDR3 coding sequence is TGCAGCGGGAACGGACTAGCAGAGACCCAGTACTTC.

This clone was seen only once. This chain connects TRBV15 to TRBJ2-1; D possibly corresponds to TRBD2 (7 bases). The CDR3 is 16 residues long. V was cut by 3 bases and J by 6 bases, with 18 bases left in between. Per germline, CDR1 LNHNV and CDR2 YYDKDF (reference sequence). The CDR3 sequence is CATSRRGRGGANEQFF. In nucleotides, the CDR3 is TGTGCCACCAGCAGGAGGGGGAGAGGGGGGGCCAATGAGCAGTTCTTC.

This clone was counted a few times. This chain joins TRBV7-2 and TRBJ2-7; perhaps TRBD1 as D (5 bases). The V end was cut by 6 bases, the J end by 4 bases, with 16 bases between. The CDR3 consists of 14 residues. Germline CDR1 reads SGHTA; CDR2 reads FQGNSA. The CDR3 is CASRIAGMGYEQYF. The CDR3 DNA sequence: TGTGCCAGCAGGATTGCAGGGATGGGTTACGAGCAGTACTTC.

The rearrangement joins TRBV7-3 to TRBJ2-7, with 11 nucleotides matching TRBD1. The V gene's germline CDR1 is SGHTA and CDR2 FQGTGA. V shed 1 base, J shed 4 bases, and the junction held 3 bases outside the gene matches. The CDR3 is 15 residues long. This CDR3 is CASSLSGTGGYEQYF. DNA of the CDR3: TGTGCCAGCAGCTTAAGTGGGACAGGGGGTTACGAGCAGTACTTC.